Presented here are 6 T cell receptor beta chains from one specimen sequenced in a study of T cell responses to AZD1222 COVID-19 vaccine. Clones were read by immunoSEQ multiplex PCR, and TCRdb kept only the in-frame ones, dropping some. The sample lists 100,000 or so clones; more than 85% were seen once. The specimen comprised peripheral blood, sampled on day 0 of AZD1222 vaccination. The receptors come from an adult in good health.

V is TRBV27 and J is TRBJ2-5; TRBD2 agrees at 11 bases. Germline trimming cut 8 bases from V and 3 bases from J; bases unmatched to any gene: 5. The CDR3 covers 14 residues. Germline CDR1 reads MNHEY; CDR2 reads SMNVEV (reference sequence). CDR3 nucleotides: TGTGCCAGCCGCCTACTAGCGGGGGAAGAGACCCAGTACTTC. It specifies CASRLLAGEETQYF.

The chain links TRBV6-1 to TRBJ2-7; D unclear. Germline V lookup: CDR1 MNHNS, CDR2 SASEGT. This CDR3 spans 15 amino acids. Trimming shortened V by 1 base and J by 4 bases, and 14 bases separated the two germline ends. CDR3 loop: CASSEENHLGYEQYF. The CDR3 DNA reads as TGTGCCAGCAGTGAAGAGAACCACTTGGGATACGAGCAGTACTTC.

The rearrangement uses TRBV2 and TRBJ2-1, with D perhaps TRBD1 (5 bases). Germline CDR1 and CDR2: SNHLY and FYNNEI. Trimming took 1 base from V and 4 from J, leaving 11 bases between them. The length of the CDR3 is 15 residues. The CDR3 sequence: CASSEEQGSYNEQFF. CDR3 nucleotide sequence: TGTGCCAGCAGTGAAGAGCAGGGTTCGTACAATGAGCAGTTCTTC.

V is TRBV5-4 and J is TRBJ2-1, with 13 positions matching TRBD2. V lost 4 bases, J lost 5 bases, and 6 bases stayed unmatched. The V gene's germline CDR1 is SGHNT and CDR2 YYREEE (reference sequence). CDR3 length: 16 residues. CDR3 amino acids: CASSGGTSGANNEQFF. CDR3 coding DNA: TGTGCCAGCAGCGGCGGGACTAGCGGGGCTAACAATGAGCAGTTCTTC.

The chain has TRBV27 and TRBJ2-7; D possibly corresponds to TRBD1 (5 bases). CDR1 MNHEY and CDR2 SMNVEV come from the germline V gene (reference sequence). The ends were cut back, 10 bases at V and 4 bases at J, with 17 bases in the middle. CDR3 length: 13 amino acids. The CDR3 nucleotides read TGTGCCACCCGTACAGGAAATTTATACGAGCAGTACTTC. This translates into CATRTGNLYEQYF.

V is TRBV10-3 and J is TRBJ2-7; 8 bases line up with TRBD2. Germline trimming cut 11 bases from V and 0 bases from J; bases unmatched to any gene: 9. The length of the CDR3 is 14 residues. Germline CDR1 ENHRY, CDR2 SYGVKD. Here the CDR3 reads CAVSFSGASYEQYF. CDR3 DNA sequence: TGTGCCGTTTCATTTAGCGGGGCCTCCTACGAGCAGTACTTC.